The present entry profiles one TCR beta chain with its context. Its target antigen remains unknown. Within one base of it there is no much larger clone, and no base qualities were kept. This specimen belongs to a study of blood T cell repertoires in COVID-19 (dated by TCRdb to about 2020). Some background on the complete study: The collaborator samples originated in the United States, Italy and Spain and spanned the acute and convalescent phases of COVID-19. The material from the prospective study consisted of cDNA or gDNA derived from T cells, B-cell-depleted T cells, or PBMCs. The samples were drawn from the first 160 participants of the ongoing ImmuneRACE study and from some 1,300 subjects provided by 6 global collaborators. A de-identified subject ID, COVID-19 status, age in years and sex were almost always included in the sample metadata. The dataset comprised deeply sampled blood TCRbeta repertoires from subjects exposed to, actively infected with, or recovered from COVID-19. The repertoires were released in a freely available public database intended as a resource for research on the immune response to SARS-CoV-2. Where available, HLA class I and class II types were obtained from metadata supplied by the sample provider rather than from assay-based typing. Beyond this particular receptor, the publication reports: The amount of clinical and demographic metadata varied by source and participant and was provided uncurated.

Collaborating institutions collected whole blood in K2EDTA tubes following their own protocols. For TCRbeta analysis, collaborators shipped samples in one of three forms: frozen whole blood, isolated PBMCs, or DNA extracted from either of those sample types. The immunoSEQ Assay, a bias-controlled multiplex PCR, was used to amplify TCRbeta CDR3 regions from genomic DNA. The published analysis was carried out like this. Nucleated cell counts per sample were estimated from amplification of reference gene primers within the assay. To quantify the absolute abundance of each unique TCRbeta CDR3 rearrangement, sequence reads were collapsed and filtered. For each sample, productive Simpson clonality was calculated as the square root of Simpson's diversity index across productive rearrangements. Imported from immuneACCESS, the table was reduced by TCRdb to in-frame sequences with V and J called. These copies leave out some clones; in studies compared against another copy, an unresolved V gene accounts for under half, and the cause of the remainder is not known. For V, J and clone size, that table is used; D and trimming come from the DNA. In all, the sample holds roughly 310,000 clones, and roughly 90% of those were seen once. The top ten clones comprise under 4.5% of the sample.

Sequenced input: peripheral blood. This receptor was obtained from a woman in her fifties or sixties with active or convalescent COVID-19.

Here is the DNA: TGTGCCAGCAGCCAATTTAGCGGGGTCGGAGAGCAGTTCTTC. It encodes CASSQFSGVGEQFF. The chain is assembled from TRBV3-1 (or the pseudogene TRBV3-2) and TRBJ2-1; 8 nucleotides in the junction match TRBD2. The CDR3, cysteine through phenylalanine, is 14 amino acids long. Here the CDR3 DNA is all that survives: 42 bases in frame from base 1. Reading the germline V gene (reference sequence) gives CDR1 LGHDT and CDR2 YNNKEL. V is trimmed back by 2 bases and J by 10 bases, and the junction contains 7 bases that no gene match accounts for.